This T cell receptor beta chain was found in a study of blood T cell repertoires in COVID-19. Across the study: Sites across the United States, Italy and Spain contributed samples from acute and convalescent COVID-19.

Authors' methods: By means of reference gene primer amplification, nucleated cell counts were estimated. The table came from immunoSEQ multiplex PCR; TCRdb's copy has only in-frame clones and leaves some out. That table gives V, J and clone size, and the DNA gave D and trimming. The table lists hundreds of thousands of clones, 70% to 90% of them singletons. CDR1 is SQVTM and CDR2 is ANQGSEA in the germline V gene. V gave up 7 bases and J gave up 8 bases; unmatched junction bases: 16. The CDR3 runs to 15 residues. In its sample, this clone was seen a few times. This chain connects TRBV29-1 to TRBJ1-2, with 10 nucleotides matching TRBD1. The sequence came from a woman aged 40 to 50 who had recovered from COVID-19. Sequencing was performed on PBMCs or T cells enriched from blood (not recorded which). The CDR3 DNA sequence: TGCAGCGACCACAAACCGGGACAGGGGCCGAAAGGCTACACCTTC. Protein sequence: CSDHKPGQGPKGYTF.